This T cell receptor beta chain derives from a study of cytomegalovirus exposure and HLA in healthy donors. About the research overall: Unique TCR beta sequences numbering about 100 million came from some 200 million T cells in an earlier analysis. As released early, the data held 70 million to 100 million unique TCRs from HLA-typed donors.

V gave up 1 base and J gave up 8 bases, with 7 bases separating them. This CDR3 is 12 amino acids long. The germline CDR1 and CDR2 sequences are SGHDT and YYEEEE. PCR used 60 Vbeta primers and 13 Jbeta primers. Assay: immunoSEQ multiplex PCR; the TCRdb copy retains only in-frame clones and omits some. Seen here are some 140,000 clones, 80% observed once, and the top ten hold about 13%. The receptor's source is a man aged 30 to 39 in good health and CMV-seropositive. Input material: PBMCs. The chain is built from TRBV5-6 and TRBJ2-1, with D unresolved. CDR3 region: CASSLTVYEQFF. The CDR3 DNA reads as TGTGCCAGCAGCTTGACGGTATATGAGCAGTTCTTC.